This T cell receptor (beta chain) was obtained from a study of blood T cells in healthy people across ages (dated by TCRdb to the mid-2010s). Turning to the overall study: Template switching captured roughly one uniquely barcoded TCR beta cDNA molecule per two T cells in model experiments. To track age-related changes in TCR beta repertoire diversity, the study relied on deep sequencing normalized with unique cDNA molecular identifiers. The donors were divided into four age groups: young (average 16 years), middle-aged (roughly 42), aged (roughly 60) and long-lived (82). To avoid experimental bias, donors of different ages were spread randomly across the sequencing lanes. Using the same blood draw, the study looked at two additional independent replicas of 1 million unique cDNA reads for two donors, one aged 18 to 29 and the other aged 80 or older. The paper as a whole reports these results and caveats: Donor CMV infection status was unknown, potentially confounding age-related changes in expanded clonotypes. Compared with the aged group, the long-lived group had more naive CD4+ T cells, fewer expanded clones and increased TCR diversity, suggesting age selection. Bulk unsorted PBMC profiling prevented conclusive comparison of naive and antigen-experienced compartments. Estimates of total diversity based on one million sequenced T cells were considered lower bounds and underestimates. The percentage of naive T cells measured by flow cytometry correlated strongly with observed TCR beta diversity. Observed TCR beta diversity per million T cells fell roughly linearly with age, and a significant reduction was already apparent by age about 43.

The method was 5' RACE. The sequencer listed for this sample is Illumina HiSeq 2500. The second PCR ran for roughly 6 to 11 cycles and used a J-beta primer mix along with a sample-barcoded 5' primer. Each TCR beta cDNA molecule received a unique molecular identifier from a template-switch 5' adaptor carrying 12 random nucleotides. At least 2.5 million CDR3-containing paired-end reads were obtained from each sample. All of the RNA was converted into first-strand cDNA using the Mint cDNA synthesis kit, with a TRBC-specific oligonucleotide serving as the primer. Following uracil-DNA glycosylase treatment, all cDNA underwent a first 18-cycle PCR with the universal primers M1SS and BC2_uni_R. Per the source publication's procedure: Normalization of each sample was performed by random selection of 1 million high-quality reads, each carrying a distinct molecular identifier. Instead of being binned into consensus sequences, reads that shared molecular identifiers were thrown out. MiTCR, run with a Q25 quality threshold and the strictest error-elimination algorithm, handled CDR3 identification, clonotype clustering and error correction. A nonparametric unseen species model with Euler transformation was used to estimate lower-bound total TCR beta diversity. TCRdb reran the public reads through fastp at Q25 and MiXCR, keeping productive beta chains. All rows with the same CDR3 protein become a single entry with the most common DNA and genes. TCRdb's processing, not the study's, gives the V and J calls here. This sample has approximately 670,000 distinct CDR3 sequences in its table, and around 38% of those were observed once. Jointly, the top ten make up 25% to 35% of the sample.

Donors were around 37 systemically healthy Caucasian individuals from Russia aged roughly 6 to 90 years. Each donor gave approximately 9.3 milliliters of peripheral blood, collected into EDTA-treated Vacutainer tubes. Ficoll-Paque density-gradient centrifugation was used to isolate PBMCs, with at least 6.5 million per sample. Trizol reagent was used to extract total RNA from the PBMCs, yielding at least 6 micrograms per sample. Naive CD45RAhigh/CD27high T cell percentages were measured by flow cytometry on a PBMC aliquot from every donor. This clonotype was found a few times. The clone's antigen remains unknown. Per-base qualities were not stored, and no clone one base away is much larger. This receptor was obtained from a man at least 80 years old in good health. Sequencing used blood.

CDR3 protein: CASSYSGGRAHEQYF. The nucleotide sequence reads as follows: TGTGCCAGCAGTTACTCAGGTGGGAGGGCCCACGAGCAGTACTTC. The chain links TRBV6-5 with TRBJ2-4; 7 bases in the middle match TRBD2. Gene TRBJ2-7 matches the end of the DNA better, so the J call may be wrong. Reading the germline V gene gives CDR1 MNHEY and CDR2 SVGAGI. Taken from cysteine to phenylalanine, the CDR3 has 15 residues. Only the CDR3 region is kept as DNA, spanning 45 bases read in frame from base 1.